This entry features one T cell receptor beta chain sequence. The target antigen is unknown. The data derive from a study of shared clonotypes between healthy human individuals. Study-wide points: Clonotype sharing among the donors was expected to vary with sequencing depth. The sole specimen, blood, was sampled, and tissue repertoires likely differ.

Germline assignment: CDR1 SEHNR and CDR2 FQNEAQ (reference sequence). Trimming cost V 4 bases and J 4 bases; bases outside gene matches: 12. This CDR3 is built from 16 residues. Here immunoSEQ multiplex PCR was the method, and the copy in TCRdb shows in-frame clones only, minus some. The sample includes some 1,400,000 clones, roughly 97% seen only once; the top ten take approximately 1.1%. The origin of this receptor is a man aged 30-40 years in good health. The V gene is TRBV7-9, the J gene TRBJ1-2, with 7 positions matching TRBD1. Sequencing was performed on naive CD4+ T cells sorted from blood. Subset meaning: CD45RA+ positively selected. CDR3 in amino acids: CASSSYSDRVAYGYTF. In DNA, the CDR3 is TGTGCCAGCAGCTCGTACTCCGACAGGGTCGCCTATGGCTACACCTTC. Combining the CDR3 with reference TRBV7-9 and TRBJ1-2 gives the whole variable domain DTGVSQNPRHKITKRGQNVTFRCDPISEHNRLYWYRQTLGQGPEFLTYFQNEAQLEKSRLLSDRFSAERPKGSFSTLEIQRTEQGDSAMYLCASSSYSDRVAYGYTFGSGTRLTVV.